Below are 19 T cell receptor beta chains sequenced from a single sample in a study of shared clonotypes between healthy human individuals (dated by TCRdb to 2018 to 2021). Library preparation employed the immunoSEQ multiplex PCR assay. TCRdb carries this immuneACCESS record with in-frame sequences only. Its versions omit some clonotypes, under half of them owing to an unresolved V gene in the studies checked, with the rest unexplained. The sample yields a few million clones; approximately 95% were counted once. The top ten clones comprise under 0.45% of the sample. Material: naive CD4+ T cells from PBMCs. Reading the label with the study, this specimen's cell subset or site is: CD45RA+ positively selected. These receptor sequences come from a man aged 18 to 30 in good health. Some clones in this sample may be carry-over from other donors' samples.

The chain couples TRBV18 to TRBJ1-4, with TRBD1 as a possible D gene (5 bases). From germline, CDR1 is KGHSH and CDR2 LQKENI. Trimming cost V 4 bases and J 8 bases, with 11 bases left between them. The CDR3 totals 13 residues. CDR3: CASSRDVQEKLFF. The CDR3 DNA follows: TGTGCCAGCTCACGGGACGTTCAGGAAAAACTGTTTTTT. Full variable domain (outside the CDR3, taken from reference TRBV18 and TRBJ1-4): NAGVMQNPRHLVRRRGQEARLRCSPMKGHSHVYWYRQLPEEGLKFMVYLQKENIIDESGMPKERFSAEFPKEGPSILRIQQVVRGDSAAYFCASSRDVQEKLFFGSGTQLSVL.

The chain couples TRBV10-3 to TRBJ1-5, with D tentatively TRBD1 (6 bases). Germline V gene sequence: CDR1 ENHRY, CDR2 SYGVKD. V was cut by 10 bases and J by 5 bases, with 18 bases left in between. This CDR3 is 14 amino acids long. The CDR3 nucleotides read TGTGCCACGTCGAAGGGAGGGGGGGATCAGCCCCAGCATTTT. It is translated as CATSKGGGDQPQHF.

The DNA for the CDR3 is TGTGCCAGCAGCGCCGCGGGACTAGCGGGCCCGGGGAGATACAATGAGCAGTTCTTC. Protein: CASSAAGLAGPGRYNEQFF. The chain joins TRBV7-3 to TRBJ2-1; TRBD2 aligns across 12 bases. Germline loops: CDR1 SGHTA, CDR2 FQGTGA. This CDR3 is built from 19 residues. Unmatched junction bases numbered 15, after V lost 5 bases and J lost 4 bases.

The CDR3 DNA reads TGTGCCAGCAGCCCGAACAGGGGATTCTCTGGCTACACCTTC. This sequence encodes CASSPNRGFSGYTF. The V gene is TRBV5-4, the J gene TRBJ1-2, with 7 bases identical to TRBD1. The V gene end was trimmed by 4 bases and the J gene end by 7 bases; junction bases not matched to a gene: 10. The CDR3 is made up of 14 amino acids. CDR1 SGHNT and CDR2 YYREEE come from the germline V gene (reference sequence).

Only one count was recorded for this clone. This chain connects TRBV11-1 to TRBJ1-1, with 9 bases identical to TRBD1. J lost 5 bases, V lost 8 bases, and 15 bases had no gene match. The V gene's germline CDR1 is SGHAT and CDR2 FQDESV (reference sequence). This CDR3 region has 16 residues. CDR3 protein: CASSPGTGTGGTEAFF. CDR3 DNA: TGTGCCAGCTCACCCGGGACAGGGACGGGGGGGACTGAAGCTTTCTTT.

This chain uses TRBV5-1 with TRBJ2-4; D may be TRBD1 or TRBD2 (6 bases each). The CDR3 is 13 amino acids. Trimming removed 3 bases at V and 8 bases at J, with 12 bases between. CDR1 SGHRS and CDR2 YFSETQ come from the germline V gene. Here the CDR3 reads CASSWGAMDIQYF. In nucleotides, the CDR3 is TGCGCCAGCAGCTGGGGGGCGATGGACATTCAGTACTTC.

The V call is TRBV27, the J call TRBJ2-5; possibly TRBD1 for D (6 bases). Trimming cost V 5 bases and J 7 bases, with 14 bases left between them. The CDR3 consists of 13 residues. Germline V CDR1 and CDR2: MNHEY, SMNVEV (reference sequence). CDR3 region: CASSQGPERTQYF. CDR3 bases: TGTGCCAGCAGTCAGGGGCCCGAACGGACCCAGTACTTC.

Only one count was recorded for this clone. The CDR3 DNA reads as TGTGCCACCGCTACATCCGGGGAGCTGTTTTTT. It is translated as CATATSGELFF. V gene TRBV15 combines with J gene TRBJ2-2; D is unresolved. Trimming left V 8 bases short and J 6 bases short, with 7 bases between. The germline V gene has CDR1 LNHNV and CDR2 YYDKDF (reference sequence). The CDR3 contains 11 residues.

The chain combines TRBV7-9 with TRBJ2-7; perhaps TRBD1 as D (5 bases). Germline CDR1 is SEHNR and CDR2 is FQNEAQ (reference sequence). The CDR3 spans 17 residues. Trimming stripped 5 bases from V and 0 bases from J, with 20 bases between. Here the CDR3 reads CASSRRSGLFSSYEQYF. As DNA, the CDR3 is TGTGCCAGCAGCCGCAGATCAGGGCTTTTTAGCTCCTACGAGCAGTACTTC.

The V call is TRBV11-3, the J call TRBJ2-2; D may correspond to TRBD1 or TRBD2 (6 bases each). Trimming cost V 5 bases and J 2 bases, with 12 bases left between them. Germline assignment: CDR1 SGHNT and CDR2 YENEEA. This CDR3 has 15 amino acids. In nucleotides, the CDR3 is TGTGCCAGCAGCCGCGGGACACCTAACACCGGGGAGCTGTTTTTT. Amino acids: CASSRGTPNTGELFF.

CDR3 sequence reads: CASSARLAGEETQYF. CDR3 nucleotides: TGTGCCAGCAGCGCCCGACTAGCGGGAGAAGAGACCCAGTACTTC. The chain uses TRBV11-2 and TRBJ2-5; the match to TRBD2 covers 12 bases. CDR1 and CDR2 from the germline V gene are SGHAT and FQNNGV. The CDR3 totals 15 residues. V lost 5 bases to trimming and J lost 3 bases; unmatched junction nucleotides: 4.

V and J are TRBV6-6 and TRBJ1-4; D might be TRBD1 (5 bases). There are 15 residues in the CDR3. V lost 5 bases and J 5 bases, leaving 15 bases between the germline ends. The germline V gene has CDR1 MNHNY and CDR2 SVGAGI (reference sequence). The CDR3 region has the DNA TGTGCCAGCAGTCCAACCGGGACGGGGAATGAAAAACTGTTTTTT. This translates into CASSPTGTGNEKLFF.

V is TRBV7-8 and J is TRBJ2-3; 14 nucleotides align to TRBD2. V lost 1 base and J lost 6; bases outside the gene matches: 0. Germline V gene data show CDR1 as SGHVS and CDR2 as FQNEAQ. CDR3 length equals 15 residues. The CDR3: CASSLGLAGGDTQYF. The CDR3 DNA reads TGTGCCAGCAGCTTAGGACTAGCGGGAGGGGATACGCAGTATTTT. The variable domain in full, completed from reference TRBV7-8 and TRBJ2-3, reads GAGVSQSPRYKVAKRGQDVALRCDPISGHVSLFWYQQALGQGPEFLTYFQNEAQLDKSGLPSDRFFAERPEGSVSTLKIQRTQQEDSAVYLCASSLGLAGGDTQYFGPGTRLTVL.

The chain has TRBV28 and TRBJ2-7, with TRBD1 matching over 11 bases. Germline CDR1 MDHEN, CDR2 SYDVKM. CDR3 length: 17 residues. V was clipped by 4 bases and J by 2 bases; unmatched bases: 10. CDR3 nucleotides: TGTGCCAGCAGTTCTTTTAATCCGGGACAGGGGGCCTACGAGCAGTACTTC. As protein: CASSSFNPGQGAYEQYF.

The chain recombines TRBV5-6 with TRBJ1-2; the D is unclear. Per the germline V gene, CDR1 is SGHDT and CDR2 is YYEEEE. Trimming took 5 bases from V and 4 from J, leaving 12 bases between them. The CDR3 length is 13 residues. CDR3 bases: TGTGCCAGCAGTCCCGGACGCTTCTATGGCTACACCTTC. Encoded protein: CASSPGRFYGYTF.

This clone was observed once. V gene TRBV29-1 combines with J gene TRBJ2-3; 11 positions agree with TRBD2. The germline CDR1 and CDR2 sequences are SQVTM and ANQGSEA. Losses at the gene ends were 3 bases for V and 2 bases for J; bases not matched to a gene: 10. The CDR3 spans 17 residues. CDR3 protein: CSVEGGRTSGFTDTQYF. The CDR3 nucleotides read TGCAGCGTTGAGGGTGGTCGGACTAGCGGGTTCACAGATACGCAGTATTTT.

This chain joins TRBV28 and TRBJ2-7, with 9 nucleotides matching TRBD2. CDR3 length equals 15 residues. Per the germline V gene, CDR1 is MDHEN and CDR2 is SYDVKM. V lost 7 bases, J lost 2 bases, and 9 bases stayed unmatched. The DNA for the CDR3 is TGTGCCAGCAACCCTATGGCGGGAGGGCCCTACGAGCAGTACTTC. As protein: CASNPMAGGPYEQYF.

The rearrangement joins TRBV28 to TRBJ1-4; D perhaps matches TRBD1 (5 bases). Germline V gene lookup returns CDR1 MDHEN and CDR2 SYDVKM. This CDR3 region has 14 residues. Trimming shortened V by 8 bases and J by 11 bases, and 21 bases separated the two germline ends. The CDR3 loop reads CASLRRSGVDKLFF. The CDR3 DNA follows: TGTGCCAGCTTGCGACGATCGGGGGTAGACAAACTGTTTTTT. Full variable domain (missing parts from reference TRBV28 and TRBJ1-4): DVKVTQSSRYLVKRTGEKVFLECVQDMDHENMFWYRQDPGLGLRLIYFSYDVKMKEKGDIPEGYSVSREKKERFSLILESASTNQTSMYLCASLRRSGVDKLFFGSGTQLSVL.

The rearrangement links TRBV19 to TRBJ2-1; no definite D call. The germline V gene encodes CDR1 LNHDA and CDR2 SQIVND (reference sequence). The CDR3 is made up of 17 amino acids. V shed 5 bases and J shed 8 bases, with 25 bases lying between them. The chain's CDR3 is CASSPRALRPRLDEQFF. CDR3 nucleotide sequence: TGTGCCAGTAGTCCCCGGGCTCTGCGACCTCGGTTGGATGAGCAGTTCTTC. Drawing the rest from reference TRBV19 and TRBJ2-1, the complete variable domain is DGGITQSPKYLFRKEGQNVTLSCEQNLNHDAMYWYRQDPGQGLRLIYYSQIVNDFQKGDIAEGYSVSREKKESFPLTVTSAQKNPTAFYLCASSPRALRPRLDEQFFGPGTRLTVL.